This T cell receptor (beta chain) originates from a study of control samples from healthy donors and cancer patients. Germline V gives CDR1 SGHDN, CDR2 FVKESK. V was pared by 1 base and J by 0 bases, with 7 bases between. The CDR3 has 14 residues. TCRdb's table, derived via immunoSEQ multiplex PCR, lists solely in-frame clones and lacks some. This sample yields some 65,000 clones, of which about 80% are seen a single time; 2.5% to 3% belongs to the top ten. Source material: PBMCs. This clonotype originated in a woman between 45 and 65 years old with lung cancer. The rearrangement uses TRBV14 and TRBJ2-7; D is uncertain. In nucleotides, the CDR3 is TGTGCCAGCAGCCAAGTAATCGGCTCCTACGAGCAGTACTTC. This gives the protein CASSQVIGSYEQYF.